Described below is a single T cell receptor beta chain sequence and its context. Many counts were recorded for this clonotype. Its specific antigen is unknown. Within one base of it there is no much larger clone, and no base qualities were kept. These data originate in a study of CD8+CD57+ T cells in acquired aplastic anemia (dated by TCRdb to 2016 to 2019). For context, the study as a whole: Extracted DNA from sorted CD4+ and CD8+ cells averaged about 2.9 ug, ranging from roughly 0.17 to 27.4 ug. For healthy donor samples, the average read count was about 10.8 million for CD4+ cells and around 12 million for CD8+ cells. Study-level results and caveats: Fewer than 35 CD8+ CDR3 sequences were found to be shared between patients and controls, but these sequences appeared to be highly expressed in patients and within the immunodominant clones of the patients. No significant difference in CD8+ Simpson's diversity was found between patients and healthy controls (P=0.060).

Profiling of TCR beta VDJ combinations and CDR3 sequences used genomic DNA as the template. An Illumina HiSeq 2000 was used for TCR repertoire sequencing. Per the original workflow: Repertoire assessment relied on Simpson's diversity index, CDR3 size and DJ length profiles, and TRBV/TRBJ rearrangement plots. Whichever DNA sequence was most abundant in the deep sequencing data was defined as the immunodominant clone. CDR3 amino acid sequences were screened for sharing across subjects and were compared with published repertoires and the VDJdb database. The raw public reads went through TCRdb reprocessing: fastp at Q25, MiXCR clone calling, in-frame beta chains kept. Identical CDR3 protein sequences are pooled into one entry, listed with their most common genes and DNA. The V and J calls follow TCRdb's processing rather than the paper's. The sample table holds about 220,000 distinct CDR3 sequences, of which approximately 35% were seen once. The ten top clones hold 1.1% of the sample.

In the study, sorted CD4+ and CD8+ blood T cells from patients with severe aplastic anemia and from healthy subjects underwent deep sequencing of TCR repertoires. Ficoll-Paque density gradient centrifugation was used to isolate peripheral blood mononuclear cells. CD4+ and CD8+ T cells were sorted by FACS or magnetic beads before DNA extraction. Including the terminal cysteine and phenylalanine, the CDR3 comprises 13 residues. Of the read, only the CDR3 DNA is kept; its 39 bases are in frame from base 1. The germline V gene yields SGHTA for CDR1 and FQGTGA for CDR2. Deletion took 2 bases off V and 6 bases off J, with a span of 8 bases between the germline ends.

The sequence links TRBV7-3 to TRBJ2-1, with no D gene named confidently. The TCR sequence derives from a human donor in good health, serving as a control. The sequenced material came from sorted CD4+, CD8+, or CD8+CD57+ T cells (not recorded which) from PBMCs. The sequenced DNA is TGTGCCAGCAGCTTAGAACCCCCCAATGAGCAGTTCTTC. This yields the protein CASSLEPPNEQFF.